This TCR beta chain was found in a study of T-cell memory formation after mild COVID-19. As for the study in general: Largely, the TCR clusters proved donor specific.

Libraries for TCRalpha and TCRbeta carried sample barcodes and unique molecular identifiers via 5'RACE. TCRdb re-analysed the 5' RACE reads in MiXCR, keeping a single row per CDR3 protein. This table has almost 550,000 distinct CDR3 sequences, approximately 20% appearing once. This clonotype was detected ten times or more. The antigen is not known. Findings and caveats of the study: Contracting CD8+ clones were enriched in EMRA, CD4+ mainly in CM and EM.

Between the trimmed V and J ends, which lost 3 bases and 4 bases, there was a span of 9 bases. The CDR3 is made up of 13 amino acids. The clonotype comes from an adult woman who had mild COVID-19 (a few samples of this study predate the infection). Cell type and time point are not known. The rearrangement joins TRBV12-3 or TRBV12-4 to TRBJ1-1; D gene ambiguous. Sequencing was performed on PBMCs or a T cell subset sorted from them (not recorded which). CDR3 DNA sequence: TGTGCCAGCAGTTTTGCGGGGAGCACTGAAGCTTTCTTT. Protein: CASSFAGSTEAFF.